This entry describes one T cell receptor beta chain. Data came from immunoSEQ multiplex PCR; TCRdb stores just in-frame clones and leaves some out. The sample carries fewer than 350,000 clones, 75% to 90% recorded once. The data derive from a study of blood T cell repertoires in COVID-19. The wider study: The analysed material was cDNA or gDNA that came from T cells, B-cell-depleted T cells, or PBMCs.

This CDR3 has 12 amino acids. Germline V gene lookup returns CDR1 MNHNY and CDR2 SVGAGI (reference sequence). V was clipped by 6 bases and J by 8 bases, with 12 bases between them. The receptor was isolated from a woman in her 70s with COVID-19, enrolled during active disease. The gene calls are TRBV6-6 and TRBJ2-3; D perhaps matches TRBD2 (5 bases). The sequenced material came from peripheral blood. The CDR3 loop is CASSQDEGTQYF. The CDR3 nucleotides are TGTGCCAGCAGCCAGGACGAGGGTACGCAGTATTTT.